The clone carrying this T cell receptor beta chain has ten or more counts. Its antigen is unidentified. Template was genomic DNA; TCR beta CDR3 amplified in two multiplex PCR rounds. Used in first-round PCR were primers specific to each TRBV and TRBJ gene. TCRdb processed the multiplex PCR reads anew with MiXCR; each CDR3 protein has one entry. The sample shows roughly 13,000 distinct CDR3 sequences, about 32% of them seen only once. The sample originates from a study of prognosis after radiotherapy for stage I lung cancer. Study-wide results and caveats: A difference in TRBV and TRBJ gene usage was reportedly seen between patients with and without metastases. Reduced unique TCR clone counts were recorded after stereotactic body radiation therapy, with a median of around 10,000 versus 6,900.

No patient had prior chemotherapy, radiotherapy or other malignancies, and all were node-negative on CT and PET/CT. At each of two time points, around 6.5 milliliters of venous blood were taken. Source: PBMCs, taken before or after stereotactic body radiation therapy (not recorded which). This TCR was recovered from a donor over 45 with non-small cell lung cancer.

CDR3 sequence: CASSQEYIRDNQPQHF. The CDR3 bases are TGCGCCAGCAGCCAAGAGTACATTCGGGACAATCAGCCCCAGCATTTT. The genes are TRBV4-1 and TRBJ1-5; no reliable D call. The CDR3 covers 16 residues. V was clipped by 0 bases and J by 3 bases, with 12 bases between them. Germline V gene sequence: CDR1 MGHRA, CDR2 YSYEKL.